Presented here are 17 T cell receptor beta chains from one specimen sequenced in a study of metastatic and nonmetastatic thyroid tumors. TCRdb redid the clone calls on the PCR reads using MiXCR. The table records under 6,000 clones, under 35% of them present only once. Patients were all untreated before their thyroid surgery. The sequencing sample was made of adjacent normal tissue. The source is a female donor with papillary thyroid cancer or a benign thyroid nodule (not recorded which). Some clones in this sample may be carry-over from other donors' samples.

A few counts support this clone. The J gene is TRBJ2-7, the V gene TRBV2; the D is unclear. The CDR3 length is 12 residues. V gave up 6 bases and J gave up 3 bases, with 9 bases separating them. Germline V gives CDR1 SNHLY, CDR2 FYNNEI. The CDR3 spells CASSPQVYEQYF. Here the CDR3 DNA reads TGTGCCAGCAGCCCTCAAGTCTACGAGCAGTACTTC. The entire variable domain, with the rest obtained from reference TRBV2 and TRBJ2-7, is as follows: EPEVTQTPSHQVTQMGQEVILRCVPISNHLYFYWYRQILGQKVEFLVSFYNNEISEKSEIFDDQFSVERPDGSNFTLKIRSTKLEDSAMYFCASSPQVYEQYFGPGTRLTVT.

This clone is termed large (0.1 to 1%). Other nucleotide sequences from this sample produce the same CDR3. This chain connects TRBV12-3 or TRBV12-4 to TRBJ2-1, with no clear D. This CDR3 region has 13 residues. V was pared by 1 base and J by 7 bases, with 8 bases between. The chain's CDR3 is CASSLGLRNEQFF. The CDR3 bases are TGTGCCAGCAGTTTAGGTCTAAGGAATGAGCAGTTCTTC.

This clone is labeled medium-sized. V gene TRBV20-1 combines with J gene TRBJ2-1; the match to TRBD1 covers 9 bases. Germline assignment: CDR1 DFQATT and CDR2 SNEGSKA (reference sequence). The CDR3 has 16 amino acids. The junction had 6 bases not matched to a gene; V was cut back by 0 bases and J by 3 bases. CDR3 sequence (DNA): TGCAGTGCTAGAGATCTTAGGACAGGGGACTACAATGAGCAGTTCTTC. Amino acid sequence: CSARDLRTGDYNEQFF.

This clone occurred many times. The gene calls are TRBV14 and TRBJ2-3, with a weak D call TRBD1 (6 bases). CDR1 SGHDN and CDR2 FVKESK come from the germline V gene. Trimming took 4 bases from V and 3 from J, leaving 8 bases between them. The CDR3 length is 13 residues. The CDR3 loop is CASSRTVTDTQYF. Here the CDR3 DNA reads TGTGCCAGCAGCCGGACAGTAACAGATACGCAGTATTTT.

This clone was seen only a few times. The chain carries TRBV5-1 and TRBJ2-7, with D perhaps TRBD2 (6 bases). The CDR3 contains 16 residues. Germline lookup yields CDR1 SGHRS and CDR2 YFSETQ. Trimming left V 0 bases short and J 0 bases short, with 13 bases between. CDR3 region: CASSLVGGRTSYEQYF. Here the CDR3 DNA reads TGCGCCAGCAGCTTGGTCGGGGGAAGGACCTCCTACGAGCAGTACTTC.

This clone was found a few times. V is TRBV6-1 and J is TRBJ2-1, with 11 nucleotides matching TRBD2. Germline-derived CDR1 and CDR2 are MNHNS and SASEGT. J gave up 0 bases and V 6 bases, and 4 bases lay outside the gene matches. The CDR3 sequence is 16 residues long. The CDR3, as DNA: TGTGCCAGCAGGGTAACTAGCGGGAGCTCCTACAATGAGCAGTTCTTC. Translation gives CASRVTSGSSYNEQFF.

The J gene is TRBJ1-1, the V gene TRBV28; D not resolved. CDR1 is MDHEN, CDR2 SYDVKM, per germline. CDR3 size: 14 residues. Deletions cut 5 bases from V and 3 bases from J, with 13 bases between. The CDR3 loop reads CASSEDLKDTEAFF. The CDR3 bases are TGTGCCAGCAGTGAGGACCTCAAGGACACTGAAGCTTTCTTT.

Of note for this clone: Being one base from a much bigger clone, this may be a read error. This chain joins TRBV20-1 and TRBJ1-2, with D possibly matching TRBD1 (6 bases). The CDR3 consists of 14 residues. Germline V gene data show CDR1 as DFQATT and CDR2 as SNEGSKA (reference sequence). Written as DNA, the CDR3 is TGCAGTGGTAGAGATTGGGGGGGCAACTATGGCTACACCTTC. Protein sequence: CSGRDWGGNYGYTF.

This clone was recorded a few times. This chain links TRBV6-1 with TRBJ1-2; D remains ambiguous. The CDR3 runs to 15 residues. Germline lookup yields CDR1 MNHNS and CDR2 SASEGT. The V gene lost 3 bases and the J gene lost 6 bases, with 17 bases spanning the gap. The chain's CDR3 is CASSERMWLTDGYTF. In DNA, the CDR3 is TGTGCCAGCAGTGAGAGGATGTGGTTGACGGATGGCTACACCTTC.

The chain carries TRBV6-2 or TRBV6-3 and TRBJ1-1, with D perhaps TRBD1 (5 bases). CDR3 length equals 13 residues. The germline V gene has CDR1 MNHEY and CDR2 SVGEGT. The germline V and J ends were trimmed by 6 bases and 1 base, with 9 bases remaining between them. CDR3: CASRRQWNTEAFF. The CDR3 coding sequence is TGTGCCAGCAGGCGACAGTGGAACACTGAAGCTTTCTTT.

By sample fraction, this clone is medium-sized (0.01 to 0.1%). Different DNA sequences within this sample yield the same CDR3. The V gene is TRBV2, the J gene TRBJ2-1; 8 bases agree with TRBD2. Germline loops: CDR1 SNHLY, CDR2 FYNNEI. The CDR3 has 16 residues. V gave up 3 bases and J gave up 7 bases; unmatched junction bases: 11. The CDR3 loop reads CASSDASGPGLNEQFF. DNA for the CDR3: TGTGCCAGCAGTGACGCTAGCGGGCCCGGACTAAATGAGCAGTTCTTC.

This clone appeared once. The germline gene is not matched at one end of the junction; a read error may be the cause. The gene calls are TRBV7-3 and TRBJ2-5, with 8 bases fitting TRBD2. Germline CDR1 and CDR2: SGHTA and FQGTGA. CDR3 length equals 15 residues. The CDR3 spells CANSLVPSGSETQYF. The CDR3 nucleotides read TGTGCCAACAGCTTAGTGCCTAGCGGGTCGGAGACACAGTACTTC.

V gene TRBV7-8 combines with J gene TRBJ1-2; D possibly corresponds to TRBD1 (6 bases). This CDR3 has 13 residues. Germline-derived CDR1 and CDR2 are SGHVS and FQNEAQ. The V and J ends lost 3 bases and 8 bases respectively, with 13 bases between them. The CDR3 nucleotides read TGTGCCAGCAGCTTCGTGCAGGGGAGAGGCTACACCTTC. Its protein product is CASSFVQGRGYTF.

DNA for the CDR3: TGCAGTGCCCAGGATCGAGGAGCGGGAGGTCCCAATGAGCAGTTCTTC. This gives the protein CSAQDRGAGGPNEQFF. V usage is TRBV20-1 and J usage is TRBJ2-1, with 9 bases fitting TRBD2. Germline CDR1 reads DFQATT; CDR2 reads SNEGSKA (reference sequence). V was clipped by 6 bases and J by 6 bases; unmatched bases: 15. The CDR3 runs to 16 residues.

The chain employs TRBV6-1 and TRBJ1-1; D gene ambiguous. Germline V gene sequence: CDR1 MNHNS, CDR2 SASEGT. There are 17 residues in the CDR3. Trimming took 2 bases from V and 2 from J, leaving 18 bases between them. The DNA of the CDR3 is TGTGCCAGCAGTGAAAGATCTCCTGGACGCCTTAACACTGAAGCTTTCTTT. This gives the protein CASSERSPGRLNTEAFF.

By sample share, this clone is hyperexpanded. The rearrangement links TRBV12-3 or TRBV12-4 to TRBJ2-7, with 9 bases lining up with TRBD1. The CDR3 covers 12 residues. Trimming took 4 bases from V and 7 from J; bases not matched to a gene: 2. The CDR3 spells CASSYRGLEQYF. The CDR3 DNA sequence: TGTGCCAGCAGTTACAGGGGGCTTGAGCAGTACTTC.

V gene TRBV9 combines with J gene TRBJ2-5, with a possible D match to TRBD1 (5 bases). Germline CDR1 reads SGDLS; CDR2 reads YYNGEE. The CDR3 is 14 amino acids. V was clipped by 5 bases and J by 2 bases, with 13 bases between them. CDR3 region: CASSGLGAQETQYF. Written as DNA, the CDR3 is TGTGCCAGCAGTGGCCTAGGGGCACAAGAGACCCAGTACTTC.